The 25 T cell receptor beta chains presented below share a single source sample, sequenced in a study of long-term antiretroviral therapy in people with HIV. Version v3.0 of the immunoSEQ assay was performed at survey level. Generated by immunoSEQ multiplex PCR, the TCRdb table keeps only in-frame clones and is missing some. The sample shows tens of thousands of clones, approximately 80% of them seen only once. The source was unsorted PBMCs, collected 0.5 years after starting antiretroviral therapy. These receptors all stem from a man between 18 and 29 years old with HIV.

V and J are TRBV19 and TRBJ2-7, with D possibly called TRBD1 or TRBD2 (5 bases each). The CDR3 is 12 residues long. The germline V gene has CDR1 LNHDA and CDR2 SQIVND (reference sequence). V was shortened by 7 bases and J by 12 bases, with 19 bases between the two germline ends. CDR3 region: CASILPEGIPYF. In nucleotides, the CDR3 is TGTGCCAGTATCCTTCCCGAGGGGATCCCGTACTTC.

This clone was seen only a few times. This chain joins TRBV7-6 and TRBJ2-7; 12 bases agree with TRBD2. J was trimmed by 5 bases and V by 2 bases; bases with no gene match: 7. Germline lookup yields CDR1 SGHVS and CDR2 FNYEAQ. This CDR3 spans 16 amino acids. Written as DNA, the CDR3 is TGTGCCAGCAGCTTATCTAGCGGGAGGGCCCAGGACGAGCAGTACTTC. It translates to CASSLSSGRAQDEQYF.

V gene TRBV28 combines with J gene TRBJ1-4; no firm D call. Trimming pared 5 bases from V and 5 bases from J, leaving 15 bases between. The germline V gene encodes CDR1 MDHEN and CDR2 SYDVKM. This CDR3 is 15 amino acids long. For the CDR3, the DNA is TGTGCCAGCAGTCCCCGGTTGAGATCGAATGAAAAACTGTTTTTT. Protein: CASSPRLRSNEKLFF.

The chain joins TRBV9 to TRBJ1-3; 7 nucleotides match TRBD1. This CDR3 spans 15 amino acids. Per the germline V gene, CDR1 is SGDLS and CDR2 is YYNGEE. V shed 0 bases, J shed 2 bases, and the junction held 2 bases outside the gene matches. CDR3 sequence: CASSVEGATGNTIYF. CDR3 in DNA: TGTGCCAGCAGCGTAGAGGGGGCCACTGGAAACACCATATATTTT.

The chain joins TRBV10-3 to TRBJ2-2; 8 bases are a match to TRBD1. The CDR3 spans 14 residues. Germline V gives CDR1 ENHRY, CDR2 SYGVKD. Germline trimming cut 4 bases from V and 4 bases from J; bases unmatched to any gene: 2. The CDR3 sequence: CAISGTGSTGELFF. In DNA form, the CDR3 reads TGTGCCATCAGTGGGACAGGGAGCACCGGGGAGCTGTTTTTT.

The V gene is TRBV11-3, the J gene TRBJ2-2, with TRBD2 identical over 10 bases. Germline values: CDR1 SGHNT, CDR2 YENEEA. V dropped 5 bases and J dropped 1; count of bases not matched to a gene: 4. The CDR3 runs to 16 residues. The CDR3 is CASSPVAGGNTGELFF. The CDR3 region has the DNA TGTGCCAGCAGCCCCGTAGCGGGGGGGAACACCGGGGAGCTGTTTTTT.

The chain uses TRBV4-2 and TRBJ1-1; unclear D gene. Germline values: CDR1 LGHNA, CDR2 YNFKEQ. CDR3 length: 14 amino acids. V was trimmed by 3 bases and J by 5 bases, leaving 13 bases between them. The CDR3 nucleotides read TGTGCCAGCAGCCAGTGGATGGTGGGGACTGAAGCTTTCTTT. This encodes CASSQWMVGTEAFF.

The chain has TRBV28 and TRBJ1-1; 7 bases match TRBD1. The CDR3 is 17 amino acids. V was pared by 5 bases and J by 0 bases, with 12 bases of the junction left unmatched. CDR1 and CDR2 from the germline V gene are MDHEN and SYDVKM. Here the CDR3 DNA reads TGTGCCAGCAGTCCCCTCTTCCTAGACAGGGTGAACACTGAAGCTTTCTTT. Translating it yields CASSPLFLDRVNTEAFF.

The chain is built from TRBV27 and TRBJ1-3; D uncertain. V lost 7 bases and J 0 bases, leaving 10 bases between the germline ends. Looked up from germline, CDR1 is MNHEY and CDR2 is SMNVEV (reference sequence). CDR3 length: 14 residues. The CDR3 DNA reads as TGTGCCAGCACCGGACGGAACTCTGGAAACACCATATATTTT. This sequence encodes CASTGRNSGNTIYF.

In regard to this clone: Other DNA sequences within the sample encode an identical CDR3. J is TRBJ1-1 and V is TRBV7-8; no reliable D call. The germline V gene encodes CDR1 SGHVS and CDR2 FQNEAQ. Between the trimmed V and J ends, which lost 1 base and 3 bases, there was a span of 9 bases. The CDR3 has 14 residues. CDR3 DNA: TGTGCCAGCAGCTTAGAGGAGGGATACACTGAAGCTTTCTTT. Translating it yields CASSLEEGYTEAFF.

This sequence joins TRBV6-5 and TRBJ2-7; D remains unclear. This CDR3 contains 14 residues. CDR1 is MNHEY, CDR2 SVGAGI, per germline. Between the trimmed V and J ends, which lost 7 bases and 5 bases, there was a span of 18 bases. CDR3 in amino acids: CASTKATQRNEQYF. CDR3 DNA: TGTGCCAGCACCAAAGCGACACAAAGGAACGAGCAGTACTTC.

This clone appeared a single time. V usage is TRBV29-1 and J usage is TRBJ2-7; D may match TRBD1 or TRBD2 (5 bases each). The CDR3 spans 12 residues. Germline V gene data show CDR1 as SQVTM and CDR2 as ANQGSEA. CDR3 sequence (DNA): TGCAGTTGTGCGGGCCAGGGCTACGAGCAGTACTTC. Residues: CSCAGQGYEQYF.

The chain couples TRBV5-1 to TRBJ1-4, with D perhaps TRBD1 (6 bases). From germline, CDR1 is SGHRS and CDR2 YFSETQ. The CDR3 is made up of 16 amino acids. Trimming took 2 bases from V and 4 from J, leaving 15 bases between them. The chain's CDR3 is CASSFTTTGHNEKLFF. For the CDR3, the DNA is TGCGCCAGCAGCTTTACAACGACAGGCCATAATGAAAAACTGTTTTTT.

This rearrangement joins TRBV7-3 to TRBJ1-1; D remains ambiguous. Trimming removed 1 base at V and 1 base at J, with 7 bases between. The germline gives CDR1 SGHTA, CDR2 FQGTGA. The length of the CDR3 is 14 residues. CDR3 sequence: CASSLRVENTEAFF. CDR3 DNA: TGTGCCAGCAGCTTAAGAGTGGAGAACACTGAAGCTTTCTTT.

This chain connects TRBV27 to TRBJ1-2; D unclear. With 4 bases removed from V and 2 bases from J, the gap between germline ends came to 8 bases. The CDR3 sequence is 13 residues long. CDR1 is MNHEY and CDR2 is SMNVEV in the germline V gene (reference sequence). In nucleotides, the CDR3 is TGTGCCAGCAGTTCAGGACTGAACTATGGCTACACCTTC. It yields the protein CASSSGLNYGYTF.

The CDR3 loop reads CASSPALVTEAFF. The DNA for the CDR3 is TGTGCCAGCAGTCCTGCACTGGTCACTGAAGCTTTCTTT. The chain employs TRBV27 and TRBJ1-1; D ambiguous. From germline, CDR1 is MNHEY and CDR2 SMNVEV (reference sequence). Trimming pared 5 bases from V and 4 bases from J, leaving 11 bases between. This CDR3 is built from 13 residues.

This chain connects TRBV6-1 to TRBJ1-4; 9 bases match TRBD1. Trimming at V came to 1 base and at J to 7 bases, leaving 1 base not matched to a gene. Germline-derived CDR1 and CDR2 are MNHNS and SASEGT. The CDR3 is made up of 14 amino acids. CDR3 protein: CASSEGTGVEKLFF. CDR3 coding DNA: TGTGCCAGCAGTGAAGGGACAGGGGTTGAAAAACTGTTTTTT.

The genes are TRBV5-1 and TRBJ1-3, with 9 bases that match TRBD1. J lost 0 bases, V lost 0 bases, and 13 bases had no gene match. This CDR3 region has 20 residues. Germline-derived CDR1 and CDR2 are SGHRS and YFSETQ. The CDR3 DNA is TGCGCCAGCAGCTTGGGAAGGACAGGGGCCGTCTCAACCTCTGGAAACACCATATATTTT. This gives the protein CASSLGRTGAVSTSGNTIYF.

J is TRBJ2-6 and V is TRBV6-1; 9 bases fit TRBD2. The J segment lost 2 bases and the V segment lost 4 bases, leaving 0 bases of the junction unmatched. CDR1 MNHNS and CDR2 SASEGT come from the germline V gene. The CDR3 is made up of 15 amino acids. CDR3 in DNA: TGTGCCAGCAGTGCTAGCGGGACTGGGGCCAACGTCCTGACTTTC. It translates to CASSASGTGANVLTF.

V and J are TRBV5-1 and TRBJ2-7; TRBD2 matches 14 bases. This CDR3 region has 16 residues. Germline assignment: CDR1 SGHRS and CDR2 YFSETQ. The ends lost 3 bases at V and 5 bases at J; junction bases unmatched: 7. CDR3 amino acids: CASSSKGLAGGNEQYF. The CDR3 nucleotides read TGCGCCAGCAGCTCTAAAGGACTAGCGGGGGGCAACGAGCAGTACTTC.

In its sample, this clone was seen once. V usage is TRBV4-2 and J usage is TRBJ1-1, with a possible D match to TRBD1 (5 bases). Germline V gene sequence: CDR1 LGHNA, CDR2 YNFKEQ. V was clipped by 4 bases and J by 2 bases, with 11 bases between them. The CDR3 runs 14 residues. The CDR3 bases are TGTGCCAGCAGCCCCCGGGACTATAACACTGAAGCTTTCTTT. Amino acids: CASSPRDYNTEAFF.

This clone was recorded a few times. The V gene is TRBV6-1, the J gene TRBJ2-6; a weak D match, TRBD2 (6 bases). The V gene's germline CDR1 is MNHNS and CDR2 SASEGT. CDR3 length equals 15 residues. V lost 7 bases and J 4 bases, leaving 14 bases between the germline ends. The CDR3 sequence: CASTPEGSGANVLTF. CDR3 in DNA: TGTGCCAGCACCCCGGAGGGCTCCGGGGCCAACGTCCTGACTTTC.

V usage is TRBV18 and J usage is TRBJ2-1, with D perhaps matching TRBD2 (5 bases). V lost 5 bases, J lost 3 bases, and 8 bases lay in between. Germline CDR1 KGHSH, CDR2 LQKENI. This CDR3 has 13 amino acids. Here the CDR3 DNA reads TGTGCCAGCTCAGACGGGAACTACAATGAGCAGTTCTTC. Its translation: CASSDGNYNEQFF.

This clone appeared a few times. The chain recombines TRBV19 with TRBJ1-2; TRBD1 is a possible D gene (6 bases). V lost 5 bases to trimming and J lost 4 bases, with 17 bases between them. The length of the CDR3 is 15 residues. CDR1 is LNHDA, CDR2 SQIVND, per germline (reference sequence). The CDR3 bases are TGTGCCAGTAGTGATGACTCACAGGGTAGCTATGGCTACACCTTC. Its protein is CASSDDSQGSYGYTF.

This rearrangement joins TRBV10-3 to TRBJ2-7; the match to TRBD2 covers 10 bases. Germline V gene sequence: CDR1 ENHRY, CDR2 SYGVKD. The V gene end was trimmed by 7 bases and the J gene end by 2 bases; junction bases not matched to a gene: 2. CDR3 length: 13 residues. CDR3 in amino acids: CAIKREGPYEQYF. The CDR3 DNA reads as TGTGCCATCAAGCGGGAGGGCCCCTACGAGCAGTACTTC.